The sequence of this T cell receptor beta chain was determined in a study of blood T cell repertoires in COVID-19. The table came from immunoSEQ multiplex PCR; TCRdb's copy has only in-frame clones and leaves some out. Of about 250,000 clones in the sample, 87% were seen once. This CDR3 spans 14 amino acids. The V gene end was trimmed by 6 bases and the J gene end by 11 bases; junction bases not matched to a gene: 14. Per the germline V gene, CDR1 is MDHEN and CDR2 is SYDVKM. V gene TRBV28 combines with J gene TRBJ2-7, with 9 bases fitting TRBD2. The sequenced material came from peripheral blood. The TCR originated in a man between 18 and 29 years old with active or convalescent COVID-19. CDR3 residues: CASSPDLGLANEYF. DNA of the CDR3: TGTGCCAGCAGCCCGGATCTGGGACTAGCCAATGAGTACTTC.